This T cell receptor beta chain was sequenced for a study of brain T cells in children with intractable seizures. Notes on the study in general: Clones missing pre-surgery may reflect undersampling of that blood sample.

The germline gives CDR1 LNHDA, CDR2 SQIVND (reference sequence). The CDR3 runs 13 residues. V was cut by 5 bases and J by 4 bases, with 12 bases left in between. Time point meaning: blood from clinic visit 5 months post-surgery; TSC patient then seizure free. The sequenced cases were selected for having the highest brain T cell transcript signatures. Patients received at least one anti-epileptic drug before surgery. Assay used: immunoSEQ multiplex PCR; TCRdb lists only in-frame clones, some missing. The data hold 300,000 to 400,000 clones, with nearly 95% observed a single time. To note about this clone: Antigen: not known.

The source material was peripheral blood, sampled 4 to 6 months after surgery. This clonotype was obtained from a boy younger than two with tuberous sclerosis and intractable seizures. The chain combines TRBV19 with TRBJ2-7; D uncertain. CDR3 region: CASSESLVYEQYF. The CDR3 DNA reads as TGTGCCAGTAGTGAGTCCTTAGTTTACGAGCAGTACTTC.